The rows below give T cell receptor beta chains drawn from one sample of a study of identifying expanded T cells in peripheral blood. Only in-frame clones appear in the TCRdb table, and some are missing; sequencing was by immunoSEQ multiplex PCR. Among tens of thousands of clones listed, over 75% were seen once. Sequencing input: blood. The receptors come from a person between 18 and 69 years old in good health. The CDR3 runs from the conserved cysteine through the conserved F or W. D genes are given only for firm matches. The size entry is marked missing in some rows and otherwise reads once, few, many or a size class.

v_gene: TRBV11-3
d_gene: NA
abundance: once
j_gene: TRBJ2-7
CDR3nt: TGTGCCAGCAGCTTAGAGGCTACCTACGAGCAGTACTTC
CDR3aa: CASSLEATYEQYF

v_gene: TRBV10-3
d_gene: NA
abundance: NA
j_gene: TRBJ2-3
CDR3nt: TGTGCCATCAGTGAGTCGCTGGGAGACTCGGGCCGGGCAGATACGCAGTATTTT
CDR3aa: CAISESLGDSGRADTQYF

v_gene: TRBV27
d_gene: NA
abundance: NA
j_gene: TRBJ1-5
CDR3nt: TGTGCCAGCAGTCCTACGGGTCAGCCCCAGCATTTT
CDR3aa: CASSPTGQPQHF

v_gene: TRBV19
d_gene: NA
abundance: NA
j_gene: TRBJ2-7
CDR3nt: TGTGCCAGTAGTATAGTCTCAGGGGCCGAGTACGAGCAGTACTTC
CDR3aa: CASSIVSGAEYEQYF

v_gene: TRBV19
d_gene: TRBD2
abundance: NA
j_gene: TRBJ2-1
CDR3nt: TGTGCCAGTAGTATTACGACGGGAGGCGGAGACAATGAGCAGTTCTTC
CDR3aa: CASSITTGGGDNEQFF

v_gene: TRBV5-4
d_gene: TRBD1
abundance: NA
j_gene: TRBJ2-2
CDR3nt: TGTGCCAGCAGCTTGTCCAGGGGGCGGTCCACCGGGGAGCTGTTTTTT
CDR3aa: CASSLSRGRSTGELFF

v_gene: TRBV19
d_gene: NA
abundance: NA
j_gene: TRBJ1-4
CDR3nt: TGTGCCAGTAGTTGGACATCCCATAATAGCGAAAAACTGTTTTTT
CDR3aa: CASSWTSHNSEKLFF

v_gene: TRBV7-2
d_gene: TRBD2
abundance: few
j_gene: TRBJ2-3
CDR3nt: TGTGCCCCCCCGGGAGCGGGAGGGCCAGAGGTGGATACGCAGTATTTT
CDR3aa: CAPPGAGGPEVDTQYF

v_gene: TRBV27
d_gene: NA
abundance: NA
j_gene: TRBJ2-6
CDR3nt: TGTGCCAGCAGGGATGCAGGGGCCAACGTCCTGACTTTC
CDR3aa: CASRDAGANVLTF

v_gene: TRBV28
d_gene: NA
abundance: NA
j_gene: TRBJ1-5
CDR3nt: TGTGCCAGCAAGGGGGATTTTGGCAATCAGCCCCAGCATTTT
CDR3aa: CASKGDFGNQPQHF

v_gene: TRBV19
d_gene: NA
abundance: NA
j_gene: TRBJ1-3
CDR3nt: TGTGCCAGCGAGGACAGCGTCTCTGGAAACACCATATATTTT
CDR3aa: CASEDSVSGNTIYF

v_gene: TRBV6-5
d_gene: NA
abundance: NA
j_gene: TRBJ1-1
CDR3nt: TGTGCCAGCACCCGTGATGTTTGGCTAAACACTGAAGCTTTCTTT
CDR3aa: CASTRDVWLNTEAFF

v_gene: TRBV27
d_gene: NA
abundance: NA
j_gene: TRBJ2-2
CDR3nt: TGTGCCAGCAGTTTGGAGGGAGACGGCACCGGGGAGCTGTTTTTT
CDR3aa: CASSLEGDGTGELFF

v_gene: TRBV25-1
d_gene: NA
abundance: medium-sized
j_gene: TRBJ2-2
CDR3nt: TGTGCCAGCTGTACCCGGGGGACCGGGGAGCTGTTTTTT
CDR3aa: CASCTRGTGELFF

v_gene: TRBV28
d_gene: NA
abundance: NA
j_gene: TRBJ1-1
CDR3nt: TGTGCCAGCAGTCAACTAACTGTACTCGGACAGATGAACACTGAAGCTTTCTTT
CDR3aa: CASSQLTVLGQMNTEAFF

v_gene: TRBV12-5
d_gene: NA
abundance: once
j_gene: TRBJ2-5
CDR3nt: TGTGCTAGTGGTAGTGGAGGCGAGACCCAGTACTTC
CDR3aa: CASGSGGETQYF

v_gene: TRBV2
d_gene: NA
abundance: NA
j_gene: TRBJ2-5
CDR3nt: TGTGCCAGCAGTGAGGGCGCATCGGAGACCCAGTACTTC
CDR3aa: CASSEGASETQYF

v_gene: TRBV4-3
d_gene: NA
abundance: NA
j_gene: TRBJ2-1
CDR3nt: TGCGCCAGCAGCCGCGGCGGGACCAATGAGCAGTTCTTC
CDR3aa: CASSRGGTNEQFF

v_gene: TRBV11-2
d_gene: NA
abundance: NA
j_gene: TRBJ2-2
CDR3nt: TGTGCCAGCAGCTTAGTCCGGACCGGGGAGCTGTTTTTT
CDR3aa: CASSLVRTGELFF

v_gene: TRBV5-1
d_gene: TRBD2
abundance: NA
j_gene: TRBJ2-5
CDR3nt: TGCGCCAGCAGCTCGGGACTAGGGCAGGAGACCCAGTACTTC
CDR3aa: CASSSGLGQETQYF

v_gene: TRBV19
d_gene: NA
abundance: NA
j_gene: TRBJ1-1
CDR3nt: TGTGCCAGTAAGAACAGGGCGAACACTGAAGCTTTCTTT
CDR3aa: CASKNRANTEAFF

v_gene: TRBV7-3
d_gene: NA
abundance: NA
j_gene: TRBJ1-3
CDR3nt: TGTGCCAGCAGCTCTGGGACGGGTGACACCATATATTTT
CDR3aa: CASSSGTGDTIYF

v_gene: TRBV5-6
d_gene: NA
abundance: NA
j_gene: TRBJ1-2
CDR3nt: TGTGCCAGCAGCTTAACAGGAACGCAGGCTAACTATGGCTACACCTTC
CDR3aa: CASSLTGTQANYGYTF

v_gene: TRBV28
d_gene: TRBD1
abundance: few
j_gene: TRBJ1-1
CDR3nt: TGTGCCAGCAGTTTTCGGGACAGGGGGTTTCTCGGTGAAGCTTTCTTT
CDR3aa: CASSFRDRGFLGEAFF

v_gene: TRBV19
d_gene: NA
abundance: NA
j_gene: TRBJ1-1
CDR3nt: TGTGCCAGTAGTATAGGAGGGGCGAACACTGAAGCTTTCTTT
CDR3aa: CASSIGGANTEAFF

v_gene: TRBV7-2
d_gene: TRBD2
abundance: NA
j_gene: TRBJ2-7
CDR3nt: TGTGCCAGCAGCTTAGAGGCCGGTTGGGCGGGAGCAGGCGAGCAGTACTTC
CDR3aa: CASSLEAGWAGAGEQYF

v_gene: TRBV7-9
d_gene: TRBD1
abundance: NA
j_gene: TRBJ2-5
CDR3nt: TGTGCCAGCAGCCATCCGGGACAGGATTTAGAGACCCAGTACTTC
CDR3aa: CASSHPGQDLETQYF

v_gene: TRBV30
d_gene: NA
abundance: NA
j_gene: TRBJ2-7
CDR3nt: TGTGCCTGGAGTCGGGACTCCTTGACCTCCTACGAGCAGTACTTC
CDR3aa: CAWSRDSLTSYEQYF

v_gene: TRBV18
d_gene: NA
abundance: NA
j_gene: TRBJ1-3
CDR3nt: TGTGCCAGCTCACCACCGGACTCTGCCATATATTTT
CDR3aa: CASSPPDSAIYF

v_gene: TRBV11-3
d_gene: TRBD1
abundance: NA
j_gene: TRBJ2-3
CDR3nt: TGTGCCAGCAGCTTAGGAGACAGGGTCGGCACAGATACGCAGTATTTT
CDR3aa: CASSLGDRVGTDTQYF

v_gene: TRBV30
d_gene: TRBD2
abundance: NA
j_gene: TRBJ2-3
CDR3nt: TGTGCCTGGAGCGGCGGGAGGGCCACAGATACGCAGTATTTT
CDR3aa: CAWSGGRATDTQYF

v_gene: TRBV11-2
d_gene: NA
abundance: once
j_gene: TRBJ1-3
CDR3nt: TGTGCTAGCAGCTTTGGAAACACCATATATTTT
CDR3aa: CASSFGNTIYF

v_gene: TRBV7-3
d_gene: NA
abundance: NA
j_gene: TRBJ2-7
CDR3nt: TGTGCCAGCAGCCCAACCCGGACGGTAAGCGCCTACGAGCAGTACTTC
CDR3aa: CASSPTRTVSAYEQYF

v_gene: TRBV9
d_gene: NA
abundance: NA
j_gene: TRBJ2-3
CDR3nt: TGTGCCAGCAGCGTAGCCGCTAGGCTCACAGATACGCAGTATTTT
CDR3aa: CASSVAARLTDTQYF

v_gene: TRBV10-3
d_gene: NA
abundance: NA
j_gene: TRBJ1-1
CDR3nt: TGTGCCATCAGTGCCTGGACCGCGAACACTGAAGCTTTCTTT
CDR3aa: CAISAWTANTEAFF

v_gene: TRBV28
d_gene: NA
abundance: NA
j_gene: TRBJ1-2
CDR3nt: TGTGTCAGCAGGACAGCCGGACTGACGGAAGACGGCTACACCTTC
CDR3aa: CVSRTAGLTEDGYTF

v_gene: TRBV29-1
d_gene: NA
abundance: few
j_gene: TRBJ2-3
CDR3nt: TGCAGCGTTTCGACCCCTAGCACAGATACGCAGTATTTT
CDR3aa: CSVSTPSTDTQYF

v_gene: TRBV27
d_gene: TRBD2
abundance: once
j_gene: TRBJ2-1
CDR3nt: TGTGCCACCCTGGGACTAGCGGGAGGCAATGAGCAGTTCTTC
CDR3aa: CATLGLAGGNEQFF

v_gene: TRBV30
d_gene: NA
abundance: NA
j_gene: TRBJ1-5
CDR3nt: TGTGCCTGGAGCCTCAACGGCAATCAGCCCCAGCATTTT
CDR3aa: CAWSLNGNQPQHF

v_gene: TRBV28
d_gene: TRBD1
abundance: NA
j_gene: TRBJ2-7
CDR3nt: TGTGCCAGCAGTTTATGGACAGGGTACCGCTACGAGCAGTACTTC
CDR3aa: CASSLWTGYRYEQYF

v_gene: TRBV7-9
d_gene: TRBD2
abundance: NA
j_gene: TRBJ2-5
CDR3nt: TGTGCCAGCAGCTTAAATCTAGCGGGGGGGCAAGAGACCCAGTACTTC
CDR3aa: CASSLNLAGGQETQYF

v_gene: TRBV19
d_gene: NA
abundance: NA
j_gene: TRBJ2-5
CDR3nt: TGTGCCAGTAGTACGGGGGCTCGGGAGACCCAGTACTTC
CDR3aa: CASSTGARETQYF

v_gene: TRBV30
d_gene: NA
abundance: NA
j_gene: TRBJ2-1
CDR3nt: TGTGCCTGGAGTGTCGGGCTAGCACACAATGAGCAGTTCTTC
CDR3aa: CAWSVGLAHNEQFF

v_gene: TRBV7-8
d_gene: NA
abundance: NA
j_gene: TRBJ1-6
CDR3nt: TGTGCCAGCAGCTTAGCGCTTACAGGCCATAGCACCCTCCACTTT
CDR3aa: CASSLALTGHSTLHF

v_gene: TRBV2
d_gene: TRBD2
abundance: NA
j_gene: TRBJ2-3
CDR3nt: TGTGCCAGCAGTGAGACTAGCGGTGGTGATACGCAGTATTTT
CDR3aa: CASSETSGGDTQYF

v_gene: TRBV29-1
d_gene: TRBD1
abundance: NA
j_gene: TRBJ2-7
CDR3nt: TGCAGCGTCAGTCACAGGGGCCGCTCCTACGAGCAGTACTTC
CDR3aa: CSVSHRGRSYEQYF

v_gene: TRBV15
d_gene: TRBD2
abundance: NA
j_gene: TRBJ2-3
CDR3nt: TGTGCCACCAGCAGAGGATCGGCGGGGGGGATGAGGGATACGCAGTATTTT
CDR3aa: CATSRGSAGGMRDTQYF

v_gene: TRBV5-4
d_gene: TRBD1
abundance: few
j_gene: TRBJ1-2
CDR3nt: TGTGCCAGCAGCTTCGGGACAGGGAGACGGGGTAACTATGGCTACACCTTC
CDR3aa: CASSFGTGRRGNYGYTF

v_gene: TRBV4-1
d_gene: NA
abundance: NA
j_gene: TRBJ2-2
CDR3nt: TGCGCCAGCAGCCAAGGTGTTCGAGCCACCGGGGAGCTGTTTTTT
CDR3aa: CASSQGVRATGELFF

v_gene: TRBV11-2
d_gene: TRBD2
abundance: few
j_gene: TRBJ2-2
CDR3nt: TGTGCCATCGGATCCGGGGGGTTTACCGGGGAGCTGTTTTTT
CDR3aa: CAIGSGGFTGELFF

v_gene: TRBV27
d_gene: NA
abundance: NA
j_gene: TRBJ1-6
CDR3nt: TGTGCCAGCAGGAAAAGTAGGGACTCCCGATGGTATAATTCACCCCTCCACTTT
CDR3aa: CASRKSRDSRWYNSPLHF